These 11 T cell receptor beta chains came from one sample sequenced in a study of Ad26.COV2.S vaccination and SARS-CoV-2 variants. Treatment meaning: around 19 received Ad26.COV2.S at low or high dose, single or two shots; about five received placebo; per-sample allocation not given. After the first vaccine or placebo injection, samples were drawn on day 63. Profiling relied on immunoSEQ multiplex PCR, and the TCRdb table lists in-frame clones only, not all of them. The sample comprises about 480,000 clones, roughly nine tenths of which are singletons, and 9.5% to 15% rests with the top ten. Sample: peripheral blood, taken in a trial of Ad26.COV2.S vaccine versus placebo. Receptors originate from a person between 18 and 65 years old who received the Ad26.COV2.S COVID-19 vaccine or a placebo.

The chain has TRBV10-3 and TRBJ1-5; 7 bases are shared with TRBD1. CDR1 and CDR2 (germline): ENHRY, SYGVKD. This CDR3 is 16 amino acids long. V gave up 2 bases and J gave up 2 bases; unmatched junction bases: 6. The CDR3 DNA reads as TGTGCCATCAGTGAGCCCTACCAGGGGGGCAATCAGCCCCAGCATTTT. Protein: CAISEPYQGGNQPQHF.

J is TRBJ1-5 and V is TRBV10-3, with D possibly matching TRBD1 (5 bases). Germline V gene lookup returns CDR1 ENHRY and CDR2 SYGVKD. The V end lost 4 bases, the J end lost 1 base, and 8 bases lay between the germline ends. The CDR3 sequence is 14 residues long. DNA for the CDR3: TGTGCCATCAGTGCCTGGGGGAGCAATCAGCCCCAGCATTTT. Amino acids: CAISAWGSNQPQHF.

Written as DNA, the CDR3 is TGTGCCAGCAGTTCGTCAGGGGTGAATAGCAATCAGCCCCAGCATTTT. The encoded protein is CASSSSGVNSNQPQHF. This chain joins TRBV28 and TRBJ1-5; possible D gene TRBD1, 6 bases. With 4 bases removed from V and 0 bases from J, the gap between germline ends came to 13 bases. From germline, CDR1 is MDHEN and CDR2 SYDVKM. The CDR3 sequence is 16 residues long.

This chain connects TRBV27 to TRBJ1-2, with 7 bases that match TRBD1. J lost 5 bases, V lost 5 bases, and 5 bases had no gene match. CDR1 is MNHEY, CDR2 SMNVEV, per germline (reference sequence). The CDR3 totals 13 residues. CDR3 amino acids: CASSATGTYGYTF. The CDR3 DNA reads as TGTGCCAGCAGTGCGACAGGGACGTATGGCTACACCTTC.

The chain is built from TRBV6-6 and TRBJ2-1; TRBD2 matches at 11 bases. This CDR3 spans 16 amino acids. The germline V gene encodes CDR1 MNHNY and CDR2 SVGAGI (reference sequence). Germline trimming cut 5 bases from V and 6 bases from J; bases unmatched to any gene: 9. The CDR3 region has the DNA TGTGCCAGCAGTCGACTAGCGGGGAGCCTCGGCAATGAGCAGTTCTTC. Amino acid sequence: CASSRLAGSLGNEQFF.

The chain employs TRBV2 and TRBJ2-7; possible D gene TRBD2, 5 bases. The V end lost 11 bases, the J end lost 3 bases, and 5 bases lay between the germline ends. The germline V gene has CDR1 SNHLY and CDR2 FYNNEI. The CDR3 consists of 9 residues. The CDR3 sequence is CADYYEQYF. CDR3 in DNA: TGTGCCGACTACTACGAGCAGTACTTC.

This clone was seen more than once but under ten times. The genes are TRBV21-1 and TRBJ2-3; TRBD2 is the table's D call, not checked against the DNA. TRBV21-1 is a pseudogene locus. The CDR3 is made up of 18 amino acids. CDR3 DNA: TGTGCCAGCGGGAGTAGGTTTGGCGGGGAGGGCCGCGCAGATACGCAGTATTTT. Amino acid sequence: CASGSRFGGEGRADTQYF.

This clone turned up a few times. This chain connects TRBV14 to TRBJ2-7, with TRBD1 identical over 10 bases. J was trimmed by 2 bases and V by 4 bases; bases with no gene match: 5. CDR1 and CDR2 from the germline V gene are SGHDN and FVKESK. CDR3 length: 15 amino acids. CDR3 sequence reads: CASSLRGQGAYEQYF. CDR3 DNA: TGTGCCAGCAGCCTACGAGGACAGGGGGCCTACGAGCAGTACTTC.

The chain combines TRBV2 with TRBJ1-5; TRBD1 aligns across 11 bases. This CDR3 has 15 residues. The germline CDR1 and CDR2 sequences are SNHLY and FYNNEI. Germline trimming cut 8 bases from V and 6 bases from J; bases unmatched to any gene: 9. The CDR3 nucleotides are TGTGCCAGCGGACGGACAGGGGGCTCCGGTCAGCCCCAGCATTTT. This codes for CASGRTGGSGQPQHF.

This chain uses TRBV18 with TRBJ2-5, with D possibly being TRBD2 (5 bases). This CDR3 is 18 amino acids long. Trimming cost V 3 bases and J 3 bases, with 23 bases left between them. The germline gives CDR1 KGHSH, CDR2 LQKENI. The CDR3 sequence is CASSPAPGSRAREETQYF. CDR3 bases: TGTGCCAGCTCACCGGCACCTGGGAGCAGAGCAAGAGAAGAGACCCAGTACTTC.

The V gene is TRBV6-1, the J gene TRBJ2-7, with 10 bases that match TRBD1. Germline CDR1 reads MNHNS; CDR2 reads SASEGT. The ends lost 4 bases at V and 5 bases at J; junction bases unmatched: 11. There are 16 residues in the CDR3. The CDR3 DNA reads TGTGCCAGCAGTGTTAGGGGTGGGACAGGGGCCCACGAGCAGTACTTC. Translating gives CASSVRGGTGAHEQYF.